The next 12 T cell receptor beta chains were all read from a single sample in a study of T cell responses to AZD1222 COVID-19 vaccine. Method: immunoSEQ multiplex PCR; TCRdb's copy keeps in-frame clones and lacks some. The sample shows around 130,000 clones, around nine tenths of them seen only once. The sample was peripheral blood, taken 28 days after the second AZD1222 dose. All receptors derive from an adult who received the AZD1222 COVID-19 vaccine.

The CDR3 DNA is TGTGCCATCAGTGTAACGGGGGGGATGGCAATCACAGATACGCAGTATTTT. Its protein product is CAISVTGGMAITDTQYF. The gene calls are TRBV10-3 and TRBJ2-3, with 8 bases matching TRBD2. CDR1 is ENHRY, CDR2 SYGVKD, per germline. J was trimmed by 2 bases and V by 4 bases; bases with no gene match: 11. The CDR3 consists of 17 residues.

The chain combines TRBV29-1 with TRBJ1-1; a weak D match, TRBD1 (6 bases). The CDR3 sequence is 13 residues long. Per the germline V gene, CDR1 is SQVTM and CDR2 is ANQGSEA. Trimming pared 5 bases from V and 0 bases from J, leaving 10 bases between. CDR3 in DNA: TGCAGCGTTTGGGGGGCCCTGAACACTGAAGCTTTCTTT. It yields the protein CSVWGALNTEAFF.

The CDR3 protein is CSVEDYFGSTDTQYF. The CDR3 coding sequence is TGCAGCGTTGAAGATTATTTCGGCAGCACAGATACGCAGTATTTT. The gene calls are TRBV29-1 and TRBJ2-3; D is undetermined. The CDR3 runs 15 residues. Germline assignment: CDR1 SQVTM and CDR2 ANQGSEA. The V and J ends lost 0 bases and 0 bases respectively, with 10 bases between them.

This clone was detected once. V usage is TRBV28 and J usage is TRBJ1-2, with 7 bases identical to TRBD1. This CDR3 spans 15 amino acids. V shed 8 bases, J shed 4 bases, and the junction held 13 bases outside the gene matches. Germline-derived CDR1 and CDR2 are MDHEN and SYDVKM. The CDR3 loop is CASAAAAGGGYGYTF. CDR3 nucleotides: TGTGCCAGCGCCGCCGCAGCAGGGGGTGGCTATGGCTACACCTTC.

This clone was counted a single time. V gene TRBV29-1 combines with J gene TRBJ2-1; D possibly corresponds to TRBD2 (6 bases). The germline gives CDR1 SQVTM, CDR2 ANQGSEA. The CDR3 is 14 residues long. The V gene lost 4 bases and the J gene lost 9 bases, with 19 bases spanning the gap. CDR3 in DNA: TGCAGCGTTGGATGGAGGGCGGCTTCGGTTGAGCAGTTCTTC. Encoded protein: CSVGWRAASVEQFF.

This clone was seen once. V gene TRBV24-1 combines with J gene TRBJ2-3; D assignment may be TRBD1 or TRBD2 (5 bases each). The V end lost 5 bases, the J end lost 0 bases, and 20 bases lay between the germline ends. This CDR3 has 18 residues. Germline assignment: CDR1 KGHDR and CDR2 SFDVKD. The CDR3 DNA is TGTGCCACCAGTGCCTCGGGACCATTCTTCGCTAGCACAGATACGCAGTATTTT. Its protein is CATSASGPFFASTDTQYF.

This clone came up once. V and J are TRBV6-5 and TRBJ2-3; D remains ambiguous. Trimming shortened V by 4 bases and J by 0 bases, and 8 bases separated the two germline ends. Germline CDR1 reads MNHEY; CDR2 reads SVGAGI. The CDR3 consists of 14 residues. Written as DNA, the CDR3 is TGTGCCAGCAGTTCCCCTTCTAGCACAGATACGCAGTATTTT. This encodes CASSSPSSTDTQYF.

The J gene is TRBJ2-2, the V gene TRBV9; the match to TRBD2 covers 7 bases. Trimming took 3 bases from V and 5 from J; bases not matched to a gene: 1. The CDR3 is 13 residues long. Per the germline V gene, CDR1 is SGDLS and CDR2 is YYNGEE. CDR3 sequence: CASSAGGTGELFF. The CDR3 nucleotides read TGTGCCAGCAGCGCCGGGGGGACCGGGGAGCTGTTTTTT. Combining the CDR3 with reference TRBV9 and TRBJ2-2 gives the whole variable domain DSGVTQTPKHLITATGQRVTLRCSPRSGDLSVYWYQQSLDQGLQFLIQYYNGEERAKGNILERFSAQQFPDLHSELNLSSLELGDSALYFCASSAGGTGELFFGEGSRLTVL.

The V gene is TRBV18, the J gene TRBJ2-2; no clear D. The CDR3 consists of 14 residues. Germline assignment: CDR1 KGHSH and CDR2 LQKENI. V lost 6 bases to trimming and J lost 5 bases, with 13 bases between them. For the CDR3, the DNA is TGTGCCAGCTCCCCCGGAATATCTACCGGGGAGCTGTTTTTT. Its protein is CASSPGISTGELFF. Full variable domain (missing parts from reference TRBV18 and TRBJ2-2): NAGVMQNPRHLVRRRGQEARLRCSPMKGHSHVYWYRQLPEEGLKFMVYLQKENIIDESGMPKERFSAEFPKEGPSILRIQQVVRGDSAAYFCASSPGISTGELFFGEGSRLTVL.

The chain uses TRBV30 and TRBJ1-6; TRBD1 matches at 9 bases. Germline V CDR1 and CDR2: GTSNPN, SVGIG (reference sequence). The CDR3 length is 14 residues. V shed 0 bases and J 6 bases; nucleotides not matched to a gene: 0. The CDR3 is CAWSVTGGNSPLHF. CDR3 sequence (DNA): TGTGCCTGGAGTGTGACAGGGGGTAATTCACCCCTCCACTTT.

V usage is TRBV4-1 and J usage is TRBJ2-7; TRBD1 aligns across 12 bases. This CDR3 has 18 amino acids. With 0 bases clipped from V and 4 bases from J, the junction kept 10 bases outside the gene matches. Looked up from germline, CDR1 is MGHRA and CDR2 is YSYEKL. The DNA of the CDR3 is TGCGCCAGCAGCCAAGATTGGCGCCGGGACAGGGGGCCGTACGAGCAGTACTTC. Its translation: CASSQDWRRDRGPYEQYF.

The rearrangement joins TRBV12-3 or TRBV12-4 to TRBJ1-2, with D unclear. Between the trimmed V and J ends, which lost 1 base and 9 bases, there was a span of 12 bases. There are 13 residues in the CDR3. The CDR3 DNA reads TGTGCCAGCAGTTTAGGACGGTCCCGGAGCTACACCTTC. It codes for CASSLGRSRSYTF.